Shown below are 10 T cell receptor beta chains from a single sample sequenced in a study of T cells in localized non-small cell lung cancer. This table comes from immunoSEQ multiplex PCR, and its TCRdb copy is limited to in-frame clones, with some not included. The sample records tens of thousands of clones, 65% to 90% being singletons. Here the sequenced sample was PBMCs, taken before any cancer treatment. Receptor source: a man aged 40-75 years with stage II lung adenocarcinoma.

The V call is TRBV5-6, the J call TRBJ1-1; no firm D call. With 4 bases removed from V and 5 bases from J, the gap between germline ends came to 9 bases. Germline V CDR1 and CDR2: SGHDT, YYEEEE. This CDR3 contains 12 residues. The CDR3 DNA follows: TGTGCCAGCAGCATAGGGAAAACTGAAGCTTTCTTT. Amino acid sequence: CASSIGKTEAFF.

The V and J genes are TRBV5-1 and TRBJ2-1, with TRBD1 identical over 7 bases. The CDR3 is 14 amino acids. Germline CDR1 and CDR2: SGHRS and YFSETQ. Germline trimming cut 4 bases from V and 7 bases from J; bases unmatched to any gene: 8. The CDR3 reads CASSLTGTENEQFF. The CDR3, as DNA: TGCGCCAGCAGCCTAACCGGGACAGAGAATGAGCAGTTCTTC.

The CDR3 loop is CASSLGGAHYNEQFF. Written as DNA, the CDR3 is TGTGCCAGCAGCTTGGGCGGGGCCCACTACAATGAGCAGTTCTTC. The chain couples TRBV5-4 to TRBJ2-7; TRBD2 is a possible D gene (6 bases). The J call may not be correct, given that the DNA end is closer to TRBJ2-1. The CDR3 runs to 15 residues. Germline V lookup: CDR1 SGHNT, CDR2 YYREEE (reference sequence).

This clone was seen once. The chain employs TRBV5-6 and TRBJ1-1; D is perhaps TRBD1 (5 bases). With 4 bases removed from V and 5 bases from J, the gap between germline ends came to 9 bases. Germline values: CDR1 SGHDT, CDR2 YYEEEE. CDR3 length: 12 amino acids. CDR3 DNA: TGTGCCAGCAGCATGGGACTAACTGAAGCTTTCTTT. It codes for CASSMGLTEAFF.

The gene calls are TRBV7-8 and TRBJ2-3, with TRBD1 matching over 9 bases. The germline CDR1 and CDR2 sequences are SGHVS and FQNEAQ. Trimming took 6 bases from V and 5 from J; bases not matched to a gene: 12. The CDR3 length is 16 residues. This CDR3 reads CASRKWTGAQGDTQYF. The CDR3 nucleotides are TGTGCCAGCAGGAAATGGACAGGGGCTCAGGGAGATACGCAGTATTTT.

The DNA for the CDR3 is TGTGCCAGCAGCCCCGCGGGGGGATTGAGCACTGAAGCTTTCTTT. Its translation is CASSPAGGLSTEAFF. J is TRBJ1-1 and V is TRBV7-3; a weak D match, TRBD1 (5 bases). This CDR3 is built from 15 residues. Trimming removed 5 bases at V and 4 bases at J, with 17 bases between. Germline values: CDR1 SGHTA, CDR2 FQGTGA.

J is TRBJ2-5 and V is TRBV15; either TRBD1 or TRBD2 may supply D (5 bases each). The end of the DNA aligns better with TRBJ2-7, so the J call may be wrong. This CDR3 has 15 amino acids. The germline V gene has CDR1 LNHNV and CDR2 YYDKDF (reference sequence). In nucleotides, the CDR3 is TGTGCCACCAGCACCGGGACGGCTTCGATGAACGAGCAGTACTTC. Translating gives CATSTGTASMNEQYF.

This chain connects TRBV28 to TRBJ1-4; D may be TRBD1 (6 bases). V was clipped by 4 bases and J by 14 bases, with 29 bases between them. CDR3 size: 17 residues. Per germline, CDR1 MDHEN and CDR2 SYDVKM. The CDR3 spells CASSSQEPITTGLKLFF. In DNA, the CDR3 is TGTGCCAGCAGTTCCCAAGAACCGATCACTACAGGGTTGAAGCTGTTTTTT.

This chain's CDR3 is CASSSRDSPFEAFF. CDR3 sequence (DNA): TGTGCCAGCAGCTCCCGGGACAGCCCGTTCGAAGCTTTCTTT. The V gene is TRBV11-1, the J gene TRBJ1-1; 7 nucleotides agree with TRBD1. The CDR3 totals 14 residues. Germline lookup yields CDR1 SGHAT and CDR2 FQDESV (reference sequence). V shed 4 bases and J 8 bases; nucleotides not matched to a gene: 10.

The V gene is TRBV2, the J gene TRBJ1-2; D may be TRBD1 (5 bases). Trimming stripped 6 bases from V and 0 bases from J, with 23 bases between. The CDR3 covers 18 residues. Germline-derived CDR1 and CDR2 are SNHLY and FYNNEI. CDR3 protein: CASSLEGAQVRPNYGYTF. DNA of the CDR3: TGTGCCAGCAGCCTAGAGGGAGCACAGGTTCGACCTAACTATGGCTACACCTTC.